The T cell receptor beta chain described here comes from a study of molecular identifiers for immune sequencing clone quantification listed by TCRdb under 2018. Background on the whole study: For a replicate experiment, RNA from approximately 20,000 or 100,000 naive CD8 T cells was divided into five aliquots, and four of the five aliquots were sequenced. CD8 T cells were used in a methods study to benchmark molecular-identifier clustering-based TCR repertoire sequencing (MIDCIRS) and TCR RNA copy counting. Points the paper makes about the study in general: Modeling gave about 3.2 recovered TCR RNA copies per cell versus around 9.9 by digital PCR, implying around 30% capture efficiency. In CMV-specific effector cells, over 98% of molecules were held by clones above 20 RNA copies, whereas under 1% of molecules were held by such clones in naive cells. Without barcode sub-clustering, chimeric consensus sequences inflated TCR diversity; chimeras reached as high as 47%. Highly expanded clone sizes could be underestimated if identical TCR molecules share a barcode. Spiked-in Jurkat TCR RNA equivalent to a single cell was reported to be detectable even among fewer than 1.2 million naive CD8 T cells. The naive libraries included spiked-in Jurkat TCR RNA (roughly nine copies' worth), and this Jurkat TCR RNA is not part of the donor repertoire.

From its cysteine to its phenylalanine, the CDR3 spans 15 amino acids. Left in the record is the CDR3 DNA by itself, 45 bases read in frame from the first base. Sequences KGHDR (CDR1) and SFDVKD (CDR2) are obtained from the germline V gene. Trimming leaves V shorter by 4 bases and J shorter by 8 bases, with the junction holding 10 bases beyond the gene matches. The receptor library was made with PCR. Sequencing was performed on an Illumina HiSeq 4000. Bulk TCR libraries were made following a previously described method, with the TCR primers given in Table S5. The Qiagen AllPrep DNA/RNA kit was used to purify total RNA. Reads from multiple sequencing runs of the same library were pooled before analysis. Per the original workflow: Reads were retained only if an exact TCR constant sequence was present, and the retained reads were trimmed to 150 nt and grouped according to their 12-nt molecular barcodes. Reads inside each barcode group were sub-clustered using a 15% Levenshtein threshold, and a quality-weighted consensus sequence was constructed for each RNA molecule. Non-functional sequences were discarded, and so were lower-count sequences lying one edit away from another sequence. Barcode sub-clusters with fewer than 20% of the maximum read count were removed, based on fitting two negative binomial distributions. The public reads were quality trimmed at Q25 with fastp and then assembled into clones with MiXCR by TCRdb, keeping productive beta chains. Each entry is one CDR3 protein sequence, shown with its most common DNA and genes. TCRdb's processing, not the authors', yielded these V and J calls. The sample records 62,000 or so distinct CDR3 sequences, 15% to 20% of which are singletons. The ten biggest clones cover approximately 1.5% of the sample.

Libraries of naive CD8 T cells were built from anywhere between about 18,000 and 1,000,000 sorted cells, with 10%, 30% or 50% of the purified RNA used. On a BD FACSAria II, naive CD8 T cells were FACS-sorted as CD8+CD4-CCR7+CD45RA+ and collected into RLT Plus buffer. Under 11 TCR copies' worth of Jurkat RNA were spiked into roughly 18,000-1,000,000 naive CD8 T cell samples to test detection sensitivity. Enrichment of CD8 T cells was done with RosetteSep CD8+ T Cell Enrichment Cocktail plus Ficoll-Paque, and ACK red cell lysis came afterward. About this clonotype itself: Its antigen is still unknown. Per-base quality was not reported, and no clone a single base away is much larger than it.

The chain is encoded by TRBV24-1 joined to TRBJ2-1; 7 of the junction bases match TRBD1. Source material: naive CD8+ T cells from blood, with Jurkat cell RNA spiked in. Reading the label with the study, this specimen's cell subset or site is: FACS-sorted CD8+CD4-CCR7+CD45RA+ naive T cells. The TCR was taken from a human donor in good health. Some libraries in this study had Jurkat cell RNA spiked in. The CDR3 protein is CATSDGTAANDEQFF. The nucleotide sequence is TGTGCCACCAGTGACGGGACAGCGGCAAACGATGAGCAGTTCTTC.